This TCR beta chain was identified during a study of response to subunit inactivated influenza vaccine. Study-level points and caveats: Seasonal influenza vaccination, on each occasion, was suggested by the authors to recruit few new T cells.

This clonotype was seen more than once but under ten times. Its target is not known. Germline V gene sequence: CDR1 LGHNA, CDR2 YSLEER. Germline trimming cut 0 bases from V and 0 bases from J; bases unmatched to any gene: 6. The CDR3 length is 18 residues. TCRdb ran MiXCR on the RT-PCR reads and lists one entry per CDR3 protein. The sample consists of about 780,000 distinct CDR3 sequences, around 20% of them appearing once. The chain carries TRBV4-3 and TRBJ2-1; 9 nucleotides align to TRBD2. The source of this sequence is a man over 45 who received an inactivated influenza vaccine. The input for sequencing was PBMCs from blood, taken about 5 days after vaccination. This chain's CDR3 is CASSQDATSGDSYNEQFF. Written as DNA, the CDR3 is TGCGCCAGCAGCCAAGATGCGACTAGCGGAGACTCCTACAATGAGCAGTTCTTC.